The entry that follows covers one T cell receptor (beta chain) sequence. Using immunoSEQ multiplex PCR, the repertoire was profiled, and TCRdb retains in-frame clones only, with some absent. The table lists roughly 200,000 clones, 89% of them singletons. The record originates from a study of blood T cell repertoires in COVID-19. The wider study: Sites in the United States, Italy and Spain provided acute and convalescent COVID-19 samples. Nucleic acid was either cDNA or gDNA, and it came from T cells, B-cell-depleted T cells, or PBMCs.

CDR1 SQVTM and CDR2 ANQGSEA come from the germline V gene. The CDR3 loop spans 11 amino acids. The V end lost 4 bases, the J end lost 4 bases, and 7 bases lay between the germline ends. This sequence was found in a man aged 35 to 55 with acute or convalescent COVID-19. The V gene is TRBV29-1, the J gene TRBJ1-2; D is possibly TRBD1 (6 bases). The sample was peripheral blood. CDR3 DNA sequence: TGCAGCGTTGGGACAGTCTATGGCTACACCTTC. It encodes CSVGTVYGYTF.